This record looks at one TCR beta chain sequence and its context. Data came from immunoSEQ multiplex PCR; TCRdb stores just in-frame clones and leaves some out. The sample contains 130,000 to 150,000 clones, 79% of which appear only once. The sample comes from a study of blood T cell repertoires in COVID-19. The germline V and J ends were trimmed by 0 bases and 3 bases, with 12 bases remaining between them. Germline V gene data show CDR1 as SGHNT and CDR2 as YYREEE (reference sequence). The CDR3 is 15 residues long. The rearrangement joins TRBV5-4 to TRBJ1-2; TRBD1 might be the D (6 bases). The material sequenced was peripheral blood. This TCR derives from a woman in her sixties or seventies with COVID-19, enrolled during active disease. In nucleotides, the CDR3 is TGTGCCAGCAGCTTGGCCGGGGGGGCAGACTATGGCTACACCTTC. Amino acids: CASSLAGGADYGYTF. The full variable domain, in which reference TRBV5-4 and TRBJ1-2 provide the parts outside the CDR3, is ETGVTQSPTHLIKTRGQQVTLRCSSQSGHNTVSWYQQALGQGPQFIFQYYREEENGRGNFPPRFSGLQFPNYSSELNVNALELDDSALYLCASSLAGGADYGYTFGSGTRLTVV.